This TCR beta chain was sequenced for a study of T-cell reconstitution after alpha-beta-depleted transplantation in children (TCRdb year 2016). For the wider study: The study quantitatively tracked T-cell immune reconstitution after TCRalphabeta/CD19-depleted allogeneic hematopoietic cell transplantation in children using TCR repertoire profiling.

A few counts support this clonotype. Its antigen remains unidentified. Base qualities are not recorded, but no much larger clone differs from it by a single base. The receptor library was made with PCR. Sequencing relied on an Illumina HiSeq 2500. Molecular barcoding was employed in the preparation of TCR libraries, with unique molecular identifiers being used to normalize TCRbeta repertoire quantification. TCRdb applied fastp at Q25 and MiXCR to the public reads, then kept only in-frame beta chains. Rows with one shared CDR3 protein collapse into an entry with the most common genes and DNA. The table for this sample lists 600,000 to 800,000 distinct CDR3 sequences; about an eighth of them were counted only once. The ten largest clonotypes hold 0.79% of the sample. The study at large found these results: Over subsequent months, a decline in hyperexpanded clone frequencies was noted, and after one year, T-cell counts and TCRbeta diversity were mostly ascribed to newly produced T cells. In some patients, the high TCRbeta diversity seen at day 60 was put down to recipient T cells and intrathymic progenitors that had survived conditioning. The apparently early alphabetaT-cell count recovery about two months after transplant was reportedly dependent on only several hundred rapidly expanded clones derived from non-depleted graft cells.

The intended sense of this specimen's treatment or condition label: allogeneic hematopoietic cell transplantation with graft depleted of TCRalphabeta T cells and CD19 B cells. Transplant recipients were children who received TCRalphabeta/CD19-depleted allogeneic hematopoietic cell grafts. V drops 6 bases and J drops 7 bases, leaving 22 bases in between. The germline V gene (reference sequence) yields DFQATT for CDR1 and SNEGSKA for CDR2. The CDR3 runs 15 residues from the cysteine to the phenylalanine. The DNA shown is the 45-base CDR3, in frame from base 1. This TCR was sampled from a girl aged 2 to 9 with congenital amegakaryocytic thrombocytopenia, due to receive a stem cell transplant. This chain is built from TRBV20-1 and TRBJ2-1; TRBD2 is a weak D gene call, 5 bases matching. The specimen comprised PBMCs, sampled before TCRalphabeta/CD19-depleted stem cell transplant. The CDR3 region has the sequence CSARRSAVISNEQFF. The DNA sequence is as follows: TGCAGTGCCAGACGGTCAGCGGTGATAAGTAATGAGCAGTTCTTC.